One sample yielded the 30 T cell receptor beta chains listed below, sequenced in a study of technical replicates of blood from several donors. The repertoire was sequenced with immunoSEQ multiplex PCR; TCRdb's copy has only in-frame clones and lacks some. The sample consists of more than 45,000 clones, over 85% of them appearing once. Input material: PBMCs. The receptors stem from a human donor in good health. Some clones in this sample may be carry-over from other donors' samples.

The chain has TRBV7-9 and TRBJ2-1; 9 bases are a match to TRBD1. The CDR3 spans 15 residues. V lost 4 bases, J lost 2 bases, and 3 bases stayed unmatched. Per germline, CDR1 SEHNR and CDR2 FQNEAQ (reference sequence). CDR3 sequence: CASSSGTGTYNEQFF. CDR3 DNA: TGTGCCAGCAGCTCCGGGACAGGGACCTACAATGAGCAGTTCTTC.

This clone was found once. This rearrangement joins TRBV27 to TRBJ2-1; tentative D call: TRBD1 (6 bases). The ends were cut back, 6 bases at V and 5 bases at J, with 11 bases in the middle. The CDR3 sequence is 13 residues long. Per germline, CDR1 MNHEY and CDR2 SMNVEV (reference sequence). This CDR3 reads CASSLTGNNEQFF. For the CDR3, the DNA is TGTGCCAGCAGCTTGACAGGTAACAATGAGCAGTTCTTC.

This chain uses TRBV2 with TRBJ2-5, with TRBD2 identical over 9 bases. Per the germline V gene, CDR1 is SNHLY and CDR2 is FYNNEI. The CDR3 contains 13 residues. J lost 4 bases, V lost 8 bases, and 5 bases had no gene match. CDR3 amino acids: CASVGGGAETQYF. The CDR3 coding sequence is TGTGCCAGCGTTGGCGGGGGGGCAGAGACCCAGTACTTC.

The chain joins TRBV4-3 to TRBJ1-2, with unresolved D. Germline CDR1 reads LGHNA; CDR2 reads YSLEER. This CDR3 spans 14 amino acids. Trimming removed 3 bases from V and 0 bases from J, with 8 bases in between. CDR3 DNA: TGCGCCAGCAGCCACGGAGTAGCTAACTATGGCTACACCTTC. Translated: CASSHGVANYGYTF.

The chain is built from TRBV7-9 and TRBJ2-7, with D maybe TRBD1 (6 bases). The CDR3 extends over 15 amino acids. With 4 bases removed from V and 3 bases from J, the gap between germline ends came to 16 bases. In germline, CDR1 is SEHNR, CDR2 FQNEAQ (reference sequence). Here the CDR3 DNA reads TGTGCCAGCAGCTCCAACGAACTACAGGGCTACGAGCAGTACTTC. Encoded protein: CASSSNELQGYEQYF.

Comments on this clone: The DNA is omitted, as the CDR3 cannot be located on it reliably, and the CDR3 follows TCRdb's listing. The CDR3 spells CASSTWGQGARWTEAFF. The chain combines TRBV21-1 with TRBJ1-1; the table's D call, TRBD1, was not checked against the DNA. TRBV21-1 is an annotated pseudogene. The CDR3 length equals 17 residues, ends included.

This clone has a handful of counts. The chain uses TRBV27 and TRBJ2-2, with D tentatively TRBD1 (5 bases). V lost 6 bases and J 2 bases, leaving 10 bases between the germline ends. The CDR3 totals 14 residues. From germline, CDR1 is MNHEY and CDR2 SMNVEV (reference sequence). CDR3 sequence (DNA): TGTGCCAGCAGCATTGACAGAAACACCGGGGAGCTGTTTTTT. Translating gives CASSIDRNTGELFF.

The genes are TRBV19 and TRBJ2-5; 7 nucleotides match TRBD2. Germline assignment: CDR1 LNHDA and CDR2 SQIVND (reference sequence). The CDR3 totals 16 residues. V dropped 4 bases and J dropped 4; count of bases not matched to a gene: 12. This CDR3 is CASSKSGVAGRETQYF. CDR3 nucleotide sequence: TGTGCCAGTAGTAAGTCCGGAGTAGCGGGTAGAGAGACCCAGTACTTC.

This clone occurred once. The chain combines TRBV2 with TRBJ1-6; D is undetermined. Deletions cut 6 bases from V and 3 bases from J, with 6 bases between. Germline values: CDR1 SNHLY, CDR2 FYNNEI. CDR3 length equals 13 residues. This CDR3 is CASSSDYNSPLHF. CDR3 nucleotide sequence: TGTGCCAGCAGCTCAGACTATAATTCACCCCTCCACTTT.

The chain combines TRBV2 with TRBJ2-7; the D gene is possibly TRBD2 (5 bases). This CDR3 spans 14 amino acids. Per germline, CDR1 SNHLY and CDR2 FYNNEI. V lost 5 bases and J 6 bases, leaving 17 bases between the germline ends. This CDR3 is CASSSGGLAGEQYF. CDR3 sequence (DNA): TGTGCCAGCAGTTCGGGCGGTTTGGCGGGCGAGCAGTACTTC. Full variable domain (remainder filled in from reference TRBV2 and TRBJ2-7): EPEVTQTPSHQVTQMGQEVILRCVPISNHLYFYWYRQILGQKVEFLVSFYNNEISEKSEIFDDQFSVERPDGSNFTLKIRSTKLEDSAMYFCASSSGGLAGEQYFGPGTRLTVT.

V usage is TRBV29-1 and J usage is TRBJ2-2; TRBD1 matches 7 bases. Germline trimming cut 4 bases from V and 4 bases from J; bases unmatched to any gene: 6. Per the germline V gene, CDR1 is SQVTM and CDR2 is ANQGSEA. The CDR3 runs 14 residues. CDR3 sequence: CSVGETGSTGELFF. The CDR3 nucleotides read TGCAGCGTTGGCGAGACAGGGTCCACCGGGGAGCTGTTTTTT.

This chain uses TRBV7-2 with TRBJ2-2, with D perhaps TRBD2 (5 bases). Per the germline V gene, CDR1 is SGHTA and CDR2 is FQGNSA. V lost 5 bases to trimming and J lost 6 bases, with 13 bases between them. This CDR3 is built from 14 residues. The CDR3 nucleotides are TGTGCCAGCAGCGCGTCCGCCGGGGCCGGGGAGCTGTTTTTT. Encoded protein: CASSASAGAGELFF. Full variable domain (missing parts from reference TRBV7-2 and TRBJ2-2): GAGVSQSPSNKVTEKGKDVELRCDPISGHTALYWYRQSLGQGLEFLIYFQGNSAPDKSGLPSDRFSAERTGGSVSTLTIQRTQQEDSAVYLCASSASAGAGELFFGEGSRLTVL.

The chain is built from TRBV15 and TRBJ2-2, with TRBD1 matching over 7 bases. In germline, CDR1 is LNHNV, CDR2 YYDKDF (reference sequence). V lost 2 bases, J lost 4 bases, and 10 bases stayed unmatched. The CDR3 loop spans 17 amino acids. The CDR3 DNA follows: TGTGCCACCAGCAGAAAAGGGGGCCCCGGTGGCACCGGGGAGCTGTTTTTT. Translation gives CATSRKGGPGGTGELFF.

The chain joins TRBV5-4 to TRBJ1-6, with D tentatively TRBD1 (6 bases). The CDR3 contains 15 residues. The V gene lost 4 bases and the J gene lost 7 bases, with 15 bases spanning the gap. CDR1 is SGHNT, CDR2 YYREEE, per germline (reference sequence). CDR3 region: CASSQPTGPNSPLHF. The CDR3 region has the DNA TGTGCCAGCAGCCAACCTACAGGGCCCAATTCACCCCTCCACTTT.

The chain recombines TRBV6-5 with TRBJ2-7, with 7 bases fitting TRBD1. The CDR3 loop spans 13 amino acids. V shed 6 bases and J 2 bases; nucleotides not matched to a gene: 4. Looked up from germline, CDR1 is MNHEY and CDR2 is SVGAGI. DNA of the CDR3: TGTGCCAGCAGGCTCAGGGGGACCTACGAGCAGTACTTC. It translates to CASRLRGTYEQYF.

The chain employs TRBV5-6 and TRBJ1-2; the match to TRBD1 covers 10 bases. The germline gives CDR1 SGHDT, CDR2 YYEEEE. The CDR3 has 14 amino acids. The V segment lost 4 bases and the J segment 7 bases; nucleotides outside the gene matches: 7. CDR3 protein: CASSLDRGRSGYTF. CDR3 nucleotides: TGTGCCAGCAGCCTTGACAGGGGGCGTAGTGGCTACACCTTC. Supplemented by reference TRBV5-6 and TRBJ1-2, the full variable domain reads DAGVTQSPTHLIKTRGQQVTLRCSPKSGHDTVSWYQQALGQGPQFIFQYYEEEERQRGNFPDRFSGHQFPNYSSELNVNALLLGDSALYLCASSLDRGRSGYTFGSGTRLTVV.

V usage is TRBV5-4 and J usage is TRBJ1-4, with 10 bases lining up with TRBD1. The CDR3 contains 14 residues. The germline V gene has CDR1 SGHNT and CDR2 YYREEE (reference sequence). V shed 4 bases and J 8 bases; nucleotides not matched to a gene: 5. The CDR3 loop reads CASSRQGAGEKLFF. The CDR3 coding sequence is TGTGCCAGCAGCCGACAGGGGGCTGGAGAAAAACTGTTTTTT.

The CDR3 here is CASSYRGTGVNEQYF. The CDR3 coding sequence is TGTGCCAGCAGTTACCGGGGGACAGGGGTGAACGAGCAGTACTTC. The rearrangement uses TRBV6-5 and TRBJ2-7; TRBD1 aligns across 10 bases. The germline CDR1 and CDR2 sequences are MNHEY and SVGAGI. J was trimmed by 5 bases and V by 2 bases; bases with no gene match: 6. This CDR3 is built from 15 residues.

The J gene is TRBJ2-3, the V gene TRBV5-6, with TRBD2 as a possible D gene (6 bases). V shed 0 bases and J shed 2 bases, with 13 bases lying between them. The CDR3 is 16 amino acids. Germline-derived CDR1 and CDR2 are SGHDT and YYEEEE. This CDR3 reads CASSLDWGVATDTQYF. Written as DNA, the CDR3 is TGTGCCAGCAGCTTGGATTGGGGGGTCGCCACAGATACGCAGTATTTT. Full variable domain (rest looked up from reference TRBV5-6 and TRBJ2-3): DAGVTQSPTHLIKTRGQQVTLRCSPKSGHDTVSWYQQALGQGPQFIFQYYEEEERQRGNFPDRFSGHQFPNYSSELNVNALLLGDSALYLCASSLDWGVATDTQYFGPGTRLTVL.

The V call is TRBV21-1, the J call TRBJ1-5; TRBD1 reflects the table's D call only, with no check against the DNA. TRBV21-1 has pseudogene status. The CDR3 is 15 residues long. This CDR3 reads CASSPSDRFNQPQHF. The CDR3 region has the DNA TGTGCCAGCAGCCCCTCGGACAGATTCAATCAGCCCCAGCATTTT.

This clone was counted once. J is TRBJ2-7 and V is TRBV11-2; maybe TRBD1 (6 bases). The CDR3 spans 15 residues. Germline values: CDR1 SGHAT, CDR2 FQNNGV. Between the trimmed V and J ends, which lost 1 base and 2 bases, there was a span of 12 bases. CDR3 nucleotide sequence: TGTGCCAGCAGCTTAGGAAGGGACACCACCTACGAGCAGTACTTC. Protein product: CASSLGRDTTYEQYF.

This rearrangement joins TRBV29-1 to TRBJ2-1, with a tentative D call TRBD2 (6 bases). Between the trimmed V and J ends, which lost 6 bases and 5 bases, there was a span of 17 bases. Germline-derived CDR1 and CDR2 are SQVTM and ANQGSEA. The CDR3 runs to 14 residues. This chain's CDR3 is CSVYRSLANNEQFF. The CDR3, as DNA: TGCAGCGTATATCGTAGCCTAGCGAACAATGAGCAGTTCTTC.

The gene calls are TRBV6-4 and TRBJ2-7, with 12 bases matching TRBD2. Trimming at V came to 6 bases and at J to 7 bases, leaving 13 bases not matched to a gene. The length of the CDR3 is 16 residues. CDR1 and CDR2 (germline): MRHNA, SNTAGT. The CDR3 nucleotides are TGTGCCAGCAGACATACGCGGTGGACTAGCGGGGTTGAGCAGTACTTC. The encoded protein is CASRHTRWTSGVEQYF.

This clone was detected once. The J gene is TRBJ2-5, the V gene TRBV5-1; 8 bases agree with TRBD2. This CDR3 comprises 14 residues. Per germline, CDR1 SGHRS and CDR2 YFSETQ. The ends lost 3 bases at V and 5 bases at J; junction bases unmatched: 6. DNA for the CDR3: TGCGCCAGCAGCTCCGGGGGGGCCCGTGAGACCCAGTACTTC. This codes for CASSSGGARETQYF.

The V and J genes are TRBV7-9 and TRBJ2-5; weak D call: TRBD2 (5 bases). Trimming removed 5 bases from V and 6 bases from J, with 16 bases in between. Germline-derived CDR1 and CDR2 are SEHNR and FQNEAQ (reference sequence). CDR3 length: 14 amino acids. The CDR3 reads CASSQEGLRKTQYF. CDR3 in DNA: TGTGCCAGCAGCCAAGAGGGCCTGAGGAAGACCCAGTACTTC. The full variable domain, with the rest looked up from reference TRBV7-9 and TRBJ2-5, is DTGVSQNPRHKITKRGQNVTFRCDPISEHNRLYWYRQTLGQGPEFLTYFQNEAQLEKSRLLSDRFSAERPKGSFSTLEIQRTEQGDSAMYLCASSQEGLRKTQYFGPGTRLLVL.

The rearrangement joins TRBV5-1 to TRBJ1-4; a possible D gene is TRBD1 (6 bases). Trimming took 3 bases from V and 8 from J, leaving 17 bases between them. CDR3 length equals 15 residues. CDR1 is SGHRS and CDR2 is YFSETQ in the germline V gene. The CDR3 DNA is TGCGCCAGCAGCTCCAGGGGACCCCCCCAGGAAAAACTGTTTTTT. Translating gives CASSSRGPPQEKLFF.

This CDR3 reads CASIDSFRNEQFF. CDR3 nucleotide sequence: TGTGCCAGCATCGACAGTTTTCGCAATGAGCAGTTCTTC. The J gene is TRBJ2-1, the V gene TRBV7-9, with D possibly matching TRBD1 (5 bases). The germline V gene encodes CDR1 SEHNR and CDR2 FQNEAQ (reference sequence). Trimming left V 7 bases short and J 6 bases short, with 13 bases between. The length of the CDR3 is 13 residues.

The rearrangement joins TRBV6-6 to TRBJ2-1; D not certain. The CDR3 totals 11 residues. Germline V gene data show CDR1 as MNHNY and CDR2 as SVGAGI (reference sequence). With 6 bases removed from V and 4 bases from J, the gap between germline ends came to 4 bases. CDR3 sequence (DNA): TGTGCCAGCAGGTCATACAATGAGCAGTTCTTC. Protein product: CASRSYNEQFF.

This clone has only a few counts. This chain connects TRBV11-2 to TRBJ2-3; 10 bases are shared with TRBD1. This CDR3 spans 14 amino acids. The germline gives CDR1 SGHAT, CDR2 FQNNGV. J was trimmed by 5 bases and V by 3 bases; bases with no gene match: 2. The CDR3 is CASSLTGGVDTQYF. The DNA for the CDR3 is TGTGCCAGCAGCTTGACAGGGGGCGTAGATACGCAGTATTTT.

The chain combines TRBV11-3 with TRBJ1-6; 11 nucleotides line up with TRBD1. The trim removed 5 bases at V and 6 bases at J, leaving 3 bases unmatched. CDR3 length: 15 residues. The germline V gene has CDR1 SGHNT and CDR2 YENEEA. The CDR3 spells CASSSGQGANSPLHF. The CDR3 DNA is TGTGCCAGCAGCAGTGGACAGGGGGCTAATTCACCCCTCCACTTT. The variable domain in full, completed from reference TRBV11-3 and TRBJ1-6, reads EAGVVQSPRYKIIEKKQPVAFWCNPISGHNTLYWYLQNLGQGPELLIRYENEEAVDDSQLPKDRFSAERLKGVDSTLKIQPAELGDSAVYLCASSSGQGANSPLHFGNGTRLTVT.